This T cell receptor beta chain was profiled in a study of response to subunit inactivated influenza vaccine. On this clonotype itself: Its antigen is still unknown.

The study's findings and limits: The authors proposed limited new T cell recruitment per seasonal influenza vaccination.

Looked up from germline, CDR1 is LGHNA and CDR2 is YSLEER. This CDR3 spans 16 amino acids. The V end lost 2 bases, the J end lost 4 bases, and 15 bases lay between the germline ends. MiXCR, run by TCRdb on the RT-PCR reads, gives a single entry per CDR3 protein. This sample has about 170,000 distinct CDR3 sequences, with about an eighth found just once. This same sample was also taken into another study, of T cells expressing NK-cell markers. As that report states: UMIs were included in TCR beta cDNA generated by 5'RACE template switching. Among eight sequenced donors, seven carried HCMV seropositivity while one was seronegative. CD8+ T cells in 5 or 6 donors included dominant NKG2C+ clonotypes at 1.0-7.0%. These same clonotypes (in several donors) also led the CD3+CD56-NKG2C+ fraction.

The TCR was taken from a man in his fifties who received an inactivated influenza vaccine. Sequencing was performed on CD8+ T cells sorted from PBMCs, taken 11 to 12 days after vaccination. The rearrangement links TRBV4-3 to TRBJ2-1, with D possibly TRBD2 on 6 matching bases. The CDR3 region has the DNA TGCGCCAGCAGCCAATATTCGGGAGTGATATACAATGAGCAGTTCTTC. It is translated as CASSQYSGVIYNEQFF.